This T cell receptor beta chain was found in a study of blood T cell repertoires in COVID-19. For the study at large: T cells, B-cell-depleted T cells, or PBMCs provided the cDNA or gDNA that served as material.

Study processing details: Using reference gene primer amplification, nucleated cell counts were estimated. Here immunoSEQ multiplex PCR was the method, and the copy in TCRdb shows in-frame clones only, minus some. Clone size and V and J calls were adopted from that table, with D and trimming inferred from the DNA. Of hundreds of thousands of clones in the sample, around 90% were seen once. CDR1 is SGHDT and CDR2 is YYEEEE in the germline V gene. Trimming pared 1 base from V and 4 bases from J, leaving 5 bases between. There are 12 residues in the CDR3. The chain combines TRBV5-6 with TRBJ1-2; D is unresolved. This receptor was identified in a man aged 55 to 69 who had recovered from COVID-19. Sequenced input: peripheral blood. The CDR3 region is CASSLTGYGYTF. In nucleotides, the CDR3 is TGTGCCAGCAGCTTGACGGGCTATGGCTACACCTTC.